Listed below are T cell receptor beta chains from one sample, sequenced in a study of T cell responses to AZD1222 COVID-19 vaccine. Assay: immunoSEQ multiplex PCR; the TCRdb copy retains only in-frame clones and omits some. The sample yields around 66,000 clones, 79% seen once. The material sequenced was peripheral blood, taken on day 0 of MenACWY control vaccination. The receptor source for this set is an adult in good health. Both conserved end residues are part of each CDR3. The D gene is left open where the match is weak. A row's size may be missing; if present it is once, few, many or a size class.

d_gene,abundance,j_gene,v_gene,CDR3aa,CDR3nt
NA,NA,TRBJ2-5,TRBV19,CASSSTTGVQETQYF,TGTGCCAGTAGTTCGACTACGGGAGTCCAAGAGACCCAGTACTTC
NA,NA,TRBJ2-5,TRBV11-1,CASSPVLGGSRETQYF,TGTGCCAGCAGCCCAGTTTTGGGGGGATCTCGGGAGACCCAGTACTTC
NA,NA,TRBJ1-1,TRBV29-1,CSVWGSMNTEAFF,TGCAGCGTTTGGGGGAGCATGAACACTGAAGCTTTCTTT
NA,NA,TRBJ2-1,TRBV14,CASSQGVFVEQFF,TGTGCCAGCAGCCAAGGGGTCTTTGTGGAGCAGTTCTTC
TRBD1,NA,TRBJ1-2,TRBV7-9,CASSGGQYGYTF,TGTGCCAGCAGCGGGGGACAGTATGGCTACACCTTC
TRBD1,NA,TRBJ1-2,TRBV19,CASSIRDRKGYTF,TGTGCCAGTAGTATACGGGACAGAAAAGGCTACACCTTC
NA,once,TRBJ1-5,TRBV30,CAWSASPTHQPQHF,TGTGCCTGGAGTGCCTCTCCAACCCATCAGCCCCAGCATTTT
TRBD1,NA,TRBJ1-5,TRBV28,CASMSATGNQPQHF,TGTGCCAGCATGTCCGCGACAGGGAATCAGCCCCAGCATTTT
TRBD1,NA,TRBJ2-3,TRBV14,CASSQDSRGRTDTQYF,TGTGCCAGCAGCCAAGATAGCAGGGGGCGAACAGATACGCAGTATTTT
TRBD1,NA,TRBJ1-1,TRBV4-1,CASRAGTVNTEAFF,TGCGCCAGCAGAGCCGGGACAGTGAACACTGAAGCTTTCTTT
NA,NA,TRBJ2-3,TRBV19,CASRHLVADTQYF,TGTGCCAGTAGACACCTAGTTGCAGATACGCAGTATTTT
TRBD1,NA,TRBJ2-5,TRBV27,CATGQGGKETQYF,TGTGCCACGGGACAGGGTGGGAAAGAGACCCAGTACTTC
TRBD2,NA,TRBJ2-3,TRBV3-1/TRBV3-2,CASSLQSPGGGTQYF,TGTGCCAGCAGCCTCCAGTCACCGGGGGGAGGGACGCAGTATTTT
TRBD1,NA,TRBJ1-2,TRBV18,CASSVEQGARRNGYTF,TGTGCCAGCTCAGTCGAACAGGGGGCGCGACGCAATGGCTACACCTTC
TRBD1,NA,TRBJ1-1,TRBV15,CATSKDRGDTEAFF,TGTGCCACCAGCAAGGACAGGGGGGACACTGAAGCTTTCTTT
NA,NA,TRBJ2-1,TRBV11-2,CASSLGYEQFF,TGTGCCAGCAGCTTAGGATATGAGCAGTTCTTC
NA,NA,TRBJ1-2,TRBV2,CASSDYARYGYTF,TGTGCCAGCAGTGACTACGCGCGCTATGGCTACACCTTC
NA,NA,TRBJ2-2,TRBV19,CASSWRAGGELFF,TGTGCCAGTAGTTGGAGGGCCGGCGGGGAGCTGTTTTTT
NA,NA,TRBJ1-2,TRBV6-1,CASSEARDLHYGYTF,TGTGCCAGCAGTGAAGCGCGGGACCTTCACTATGGCTACACCTTC
NA,NA,TRBJ1-3,TRBV3-1/TRBV3-2,CASRASRVYSGNTIYF,TGTGCCAGCAGGGCTTCAAGGGTCTATTCTGGAAACACCATATATTTT
NA,NA,TRBJ2-7,TRBV2,CASSERGGPYEQYF,TGTGCCAGCAGTGAGAGGGGTGGTCCCTACGAGCAGTACTTC
TRBD1,NA,TRBJ1-4,TRBV30,CAWSRGDRAGEKLFF,TGTGCCTGGAGTAGGGGGGACAGGGCTGGTGAAAAACTGTTTTTT
TRBD1,NA,TRBJ1-6,TRBV28,CASSFPGGAGGNSPLHF,TGTGCCAGCAGTTTCCCAGGGGGCGCAGGAGGAAATTCACCCCTCCACTTT
TRBD1,NA,TRBJ1-6,TRBV4-1,CASSHVGQPNSPLHF,TGCGCCAGCAGCCACGTGGGACAGCCCAATTCACCCCTCCACTTT
NA,NA,TRBJ1-6,TRBV30,CAWKPVGGSYNSPLHF,TGTGCCTGGAAGCCCGTCGGGGGCTCCTATAATTCACCCCTCCACTTT
NA,NA,TRBJ2-3,TRBV5-1,CASSSSPGSPYF,TGCGCCAGCAGCTCCAGCCCAGGATCCCCTTATTTT
TRBD1,hyperexpanded,TRBJ1-5,TRBV27,CASSLVGGAPQHF,TGTGCCAGCAGTTTAGTAGGGGGCGCGCCCCAGCATTTT
NA,NA,TRBJ1-5,TRBV5-5,CASSFRGGLSQHF,TGTGCCAGCAGCTTTCGTGGGGGTTTATCCCAGCATTTT
TRBD1,few,TRBJ1-5,TRBV4-2,CASSQELTGKNQPQHF,TGTGCCAGCAGCCAAGAACTGACAGGGAAAAATCAGCCCCAGCATTTT
TRBD1,NA,TRBJ2-7,TRBV28,CASSSGTVPYEQYF,TGTGCCAGCAGTTCTGGGACAGTCCCCTACGAGCAGTACTTC
NA,few,TRBJ1-6,TRBV27,CASSTGPLPLHF,TGTGCCAGCAGCACCGGGCCACTACCCCTCCACTTT
NA,NA,TRBJ1-6,TRBV28,CASSFDGDNSPLHF,TGTGCCAGCAGTTTCGACGGCGACAATTCACCCCTCCACTTT
TRBD1,NA,TRBJ2-1,TRBV15,CATSRDYGGTGAYNEQFF,TGTGCCACCAGCAGAGATTATGGGGGGACAGGGGCCTACAATGAGCAGTTCTTC
NA,NA,TRBJ2-7,TRBV27,CASSPAAVVTYEQYF,TGTGCCAGCAGTCCCGCCGCGGTAGTCACCTACGAGCAGTACTTC
NA,once,TRBJ1-2,TRBV14,CASSQAGVNYGYTF,TGTGCCAGCAGCCAAGCAGGAGTTAACTATGGCTACACCTTC
NA,NA,TRBJ1-5,TRBV6-1,CASSEGSQPQHF,TGTGCCAGCAGTGAAGGGAGTCAGCCCCAGCATTTT
NA,NA,TRBJ1-1,TRBV13,CASSLVTVGEAFF,TGTGCCAGCAGCTTAGTAACGGTGGGGGAAGCTTTCTTT
NA,NA,TRBJ2-2,TRBV6-2/TRBV6-3,CASSYLLQVNTGELFF,TGTGCCAGCAGTTACTTGCTACAGGTTAACACCGGGGAGCTGTTTTTT
NA,NA,TRBJ2-7,TRBV18,CASSPGWDTYEQYF,TGTGCCAGCTCACCAGGCTGGGACACCTACGAGCAGTACTTC
TRBD1,NA,TRBJ1-2,TRBV5-1,CASSLETGGFYGYTF,TGCGCCAGCAGCTTGGAAACAGGGGGCTTCTATGGCTACACCTTC
NA,few,TRBJ2-3,TRBV5-5,CASSSYTDTQYF,TGTGCCAGCAGTTCCTACACAGATACGCAGTATTTT